This T cell receptor beta chain was sequenced during a study of blood T cell repertoires in COVID-19. About the research overall: In each case, the material was cDNA or gDNA derived from T cells, B-cell-depleted T cells, or PBMCs.

Authors' data handling: For nucleated cells, counts were estimated from reference gene primer amplification. TCRdb's copy holds only in-frame clones and misses some; the assay was immunoSEQ multiplex PCR. Clone size and the V and J calls come from that table; the DNA yielded D and trimming. This table holds approximately 270,000 clones, 75% to 95% found once. Germline CDR1 SGHAT, CDR2 FQNNGV. V was trimmed by 3 bases and J by 11 bases, leaving 17 bases between them. The CDR3 is made up of 14 amino acids. Exposed enrollees encountered a COVID-19 case at some point within 2 weeks before study entry. This TCR was recovered from a middle-aged man who had been exposed to COVID-19. Sequenced material: PBMCs or T cells enriched from blood (not recorded which). The rearrangement joins TRBV11-2 to TRBJ2-1, with D possibly TRBD1 on 6 matching bases. The CDR3 DNA reads TGTGCCAGCAGCTTTGATCCCGGGACATCAAAGCAGTTCTTC. Encoded protein: CASSFDPGTSKQFF.